The sequence of this T cell receptor (beta chain) was determined in a study of blood T cell repertoires in COVID-19. Study in general: There were acute and convalescent COVID-19 samples, and they came from the United States, Italy and Spain.

This clone was seen once. Using immunoSEQ multiplex PCR, the repertoire was profiled, and TCRdb retains in-frame clones only, with some absent. The table includes 200,000 to 300,000 clones, 80% to 85% detected once. V was cut by 5 bases and J by 8 bases, with 18 bases left in between. The length of the CDR3 is 15 residues. Per germline, CDR1 SGHTA and CDR2 FQGNSA. Source material: peripheral blood. The source of this sequence is a man in his sixties with acute or convalescent COVID-19. The rearrangement joins TRBV7-2 to TRBJ2-2; maybe TRBD1 (5 bases). For the CDR3, the DNA is TGTGCCAGCAGCCTTCACCCCAGGGTAGTTGGGGAGCTGTTTTTT. It is translated as CASSLHPRVVGELFF.